Below, 28 T cell receptor beta chains from the same sample are listed, as sequenced in a study of cytomegalovirus exposure and HLA in healthy donors. It was with 60 Vbeta and 13 Jbeta primers that the PCR ran. The method was immunoSEQ multiplex PCR; TCRdb's version includes in-frame clones alone and lacks a portion of them. Of around 150,000 clones detected, about 77% appear once; the ten largest clones hold over 1.3%. The sequenced material came from PBMCs. The receptors stem from a middle-aged woman in good health and CMV-seronegative.

In this sample, this clone turned up a few times. The V gene is TRBV11-1, the J gene TRBJ1-1, with D possibly being TRBD1 (6 bases). Trimming cost V 4 bases and J 3 bases, with 9 bases left between them. The germline gives CDR1 SGHAT, CDR2 FQDESV (reference sequence). The CDR3 has 13 amino acids. The CDR3 nucleotides read TGTGCCAGCAGCTCAGGGGAGTACACTGAAGCTTTCTTT. It codes for CASSSGEYTEAFF.

This rearrangement joins TRBV5-4 to TRBJ2-7; 9 bases match TRBD1. The CDR3 is 14 residues long. CDR1 and CDR2 (germline): SGHNT, YYREEE (reference sequence). Trimming at V came to 5 bases and at J to 6 bases, leaving 9 bases not matched to a gene. CDR3 loop: CASRLDRGYGEQYF. Written as DNA, the CDR3 is TGTGCCAGCAGACTGGACAGGGGATACGGCGAGCAGTACTTC.

The chain joins TRBV5-1 to TRBJ1-1, with 8 positions matching TRBD1. The CDR3 totals 16 residues. J gave up 8 bases and V 3 bases, and 15 bases lay outside the gene matches. Germline lookup yields CDR1 SGHRS and CDR2 YFSETQ. CDR3 coding DNA: TGCGCCAGCAGCTACGATACAAAACCAGGGGGCTGGGAAGCTTTCTTT. Protein: CASSYDTKPGGWEAFF. Full variable domain (rest looked up from reference TRBV5-1 and TRBJ1-1): KAGVTQTPRYLIKTRGQQVTLSCSPISGHRSVSWYQQTPGQGLQFLFEYFSETQRNKGNFPGRFSGRQFSNSRSEMNVSTLELGDSALYLCASSYDTKPGGWEAFFGQGTRLTVV.

V and J are TRBV7-6 and TRBJ1-1; 11 nucleotides align to TRBD1. The CDR3 loop spans 16 amino acids. V was clipped by 1 base and J by 3 bases; unmatched bases: 4. Germline CDR1 SGHVS, CDR2 FNYEAQ. As DNA, the CDR3 is TGTGCCAGCAGCTTAGGGACAGGGGGCCGGGACACTGAAGCTTTCTTT. As protein: CASSLGTGGRDTEAFF.

The chain uses TRBV29-1 and TRBJ1-6; possible D gene TRBD1, 5 bases. V was shortened by 6 bases and J by 6 bases, with 12 bases between the two germline ends. This CDR3 has 13 amino acids. The germline V gene encodes CDR1 SQVTM and CDR2 ANQGSEA. Here the CDR3 reads CSVALGVNSPLHF. The CDR3 coding sequence is TGCAGCGTCGCATTAGGGGTTAATTCACCCCTCCACTTT.

This rearrangement joins TRBV28 to TRBJ1-1; weak D call: TRBD1 (6 bases). V lost 1 base and J lost 1, with 10 bases in between. Germline V gene sequence: CDR1 MDHEN, CDR2 SYDVKM. The CDR3 has 15 amino acids. This chain's CDR3 is CASSLSPTGNTEAFF. DNA of the CDR3: TGTGCCAGCAGTTTATCCCCGACAGGGAACACTGAAGCTTTCTTT.

The V gene is TRBV11-3, the J gene TRBJ2-5; D uncertain. V lost 1 base to trimming and J lost 5 bases, with 11 bases between them. The CDR3 totals 14 residues. Germline CDR1 reads SGHNT; CDR2 reads YENEEA. CDR3 sequence (DNA): TGTGCCAGCAGCTTAGGAGCCTCCTCCGAGACCCAGTACTTC. This encodes CASSLGASSETQYF.

The rearrangement links TRBV5-1 to TRBJ1-1, with D unresolved. The CDR3 is 13 residues long. The germline V gene has CDR1 SGHRS and CDR2 YFSETQ. V shed 4 bases and J shed 1 base, with 8 bases lying between them. CDR3 coding DNA: TGCGCCAGCAGCCCGACACCGAACACTGAAGCTTTCTTT. Translated: CASSPTPNTEAFF. The full variable domain, its missing parts supplied by reference TRBV5-1 and TRBJ1-1, is KAGVTQTPRYLIKTRGQQVTLSCSPISGHRSVSWYQQTPGQGLQFLFEYFSETQRNKGNFPGRFSGRQFSNSRSEMNVSTLELGDSALYLCASSPTPNTEAFFGQGTRLTVV.

J is TRBJ2-5 and V is TRBV30; 11 positions match TRBD2. The CDR3 spans 14 residues. The ends lost 3 bases at V and 5 bases at J; junction bases unmatched: 5. CDR1 is GTSNPN, CDR2 SVGIG, per germline (reference sequence). This chain's CDR3 is CAWSQTSGAETQYF. DNA of the CDR3: TGTGCCTGGAGCCAGACTAGCGGGGCGGAGACCCAGTACTTC. The whole variable domain, remainder taken from reference TRBV30 and TRBJ2-5, is SQTIHQWPATLVQPVGSPLSLECTVEGTSNPNLYWYRQAAGRGLQLLFYSVGIGQISSEVPQNLSASRPQDRQFILSSKKLLLSDSGFYLCAWSQTSGAETQYFGPGTRLLVL.

The chain joins TRBV7-8 to TRBJ2-7; D possibly corresponds to TRBD2 (5 bases). The CDR3 spans 14 residues. Trimming stripped 1 base from V and 3 bases from J, with 10 bases between. Germline values: CDR1 SGHVS, CDR2 FQNEAQ. The CDR3 here is CASSLEADNYEQYF. The CDR3, as DNA: TGTGCCAGCAGCTTAGAAGCGGATAACTACGAGCAGTACTTC.

The chain employs TRBV10-3 and TRBJ1-3, with D unclear. The V and J ends lost 0 bases and 4 bases respectively, with 10 bases between them. Germline lookup yields CDR1 ENHRY and CDR2 SYGVKD. There are 15 residues in the CDR3. The CDR3 loop reads CAISESGRKGNTIYF. Here the CDR3 DNA reads TGTGCCATCAGTGAGTCAGGGAGGAAAGGAAACACCATATATTTT.

The chain links TRBV4-3 to TRBJ2-3; unclear D gene. CDR1 is LGHNA and CDR2 is YSLEER in the germline V gene. V lost 1 base to trimming and J lost 0 bases, with 8 bases between them. This CDR3 has 15 amino acids. CDR3 residues: CASSQGGGSTDTQYF. As DNA, the CDR3 is TGCGCCAGCAGCCAAGGAGGTGGGAGCACAGATACGCAGTATTTT.

The CDR3 spells CASSPDRVQETQYF. CDR3 nucleotides: TGCGCCAGCAGCCCCGACAGGGTCCAAGAGACCCAGTACTTC. The rearrangement joins TRBV5-1 to TRBJ2-5; 7 bases are shared with TRBD1. CDR1 and CDR2 from the germline V gene are SGHRS and YFSETQ. With V trimmed by 4 bases and J by 1 base, 4 bases remained unmatched. The CDR3 spans 14 residues.

J is TRBJ2-1 and V is TRBV1; the D call in the table, TRBD2, was not verified against the DNA. TRBV1 has pseudogene status. The CDR3 consists of 18 residues. The CDR3 spells CTSSQDFWRGGSPNEQFF. The CDR3 nucleotides are TGCACCAGCAGCCAAGATTTCTGGCGGGGGGGTTCCCCCAATGAGCAGTTCTTC.

V and J are TRBV7-9 and TRBJ1-3; a weak D match, TRBD1 (5 bases). The CDR3 contains 15 residues. Germline loops: CDR1 SEHNR, CDR2 FQNEAQ (reference sequence). The germline V and J ends were trimmed by 4 bases and 0 bases, with 10 bases remaining between them. DNA of the CDR3: TGTGCCAGCAGCTCTTGGACAAACTCTGGAAACACCATATATTTT. Amino acids: CASSSWTNSGNTIYF.

The V call is TRBV6-5, the J call TRBJ1-1, with a tentative D call TRBD1 (6 bases). Germline V gene sequence: CDR1 MNHEY, CDR2 SVGAGI. Trimming removed 4 bases at V and 8 bases at J, with 11 bases between. The CDR3 has 12 amino acids. CDR3 sequence reads: CASSLGQWEAFF. The CDR3 DNA follows: TGTGCCAGCAGTTTAGGACAGTGGGAAGCTTTCTTT.

CDR3 in amino acids: CASSLDRGGGSPLHF. CDR3 nucleotide sequence: TGTGCCAGCAGCTTGGACAGGGGTGGGGGTTCACCCCTCCACTTT. The chain joins TRBV5-4 to TRBJ1-6; 7 positions match TRBD1. Germline V gene sequence: CDR1 SGHNT, CDR2 YYREEE (reference sequence). The CDR3 extends over 15 amino acids. Germline trimming cut 0 bases from V and 9 bases from J; bases unmatched to any gene: 6.

Only one count was recorded for this clone. This chain connects TRBV9 to TRBJ2-3; D might be TRBD1 (5 bases). Germline lookup yields CDR1 SGDLS and CDR2 YYNGEE. There are 14 residues in the CDR3. V was pared by 3 bases and J by 0 bases, with 8 bases between. DNA of the CDR3: TGTGCCAGCAGCGAGGACACTAGCACAGATACGCAGTATTTT. Translated, it gives CASSEDTSTDTQYF.

The V call is TRBV9, the J call TRBJ2-2; D is uncertain. This CDR3 spans 14 amino acids. CDR1 SGDLS and CDR2 YYNGEE come from the germline V gene. The V end lost 0 bases, the J end lost 0 bases, and 3 bases lay between the germline ends. The CDR3 loop reads CASSVAANTGELFF. The CDR3, as DNA: TGTGCCAGCAGCGTAGCCGCGAACACCGGGGAGCTGTTTTTT.

V usage is TRBV27 and J usage is TRBJ2-7, with TRBD2 as a possible D gene (6 bases). V lost 4 bases and J lost 4, with 14 bases in between. This CDR3 is built from 14 residues. From germline, CDR1 is MNHEY and CDR2 SMNVEV (reference sequence). The CDR3 sequence is CASSWDWGRYEQYF. The CDR3 DNA follows: TGTGCCAGCAGTTGGGACTGGGGGAGGTACGAGCAGTACTTC.

The genes are TRBV5-1 and TRBJ2-3; 8 bases fit TRBD1. The CDR3 has 14 residues. Germline V gene data show CDR1 as SGHRS and CDR2 as YFSETQ. V was pared by 4 bases and J by 4 bases, with 5 bases of the junction left unmatched. The CDR3 nucleotides are TGCGCCAGCAGCGTGACAGGGGTGGCAGATACGCAGTATTTT. This encodes CASSVTGVADTQYF.

V and J are TRBV4-3 and TRBJ1-2; 12 bases map to TRBD1. Germline-derived CDR1 and CDR2 are LGHNA and YSLEER. This CDR3 is built from 15 residues. V shed 0 bases and J 6 bases; nucleotides not matched to a gene: 2. The CDR3 loop is CASSQEGTGGHGYTF. Here the CDR3 DNA reads TGCGCCAGCAGCCAAGAGGGGACAGGGGGCCATGGCTACACCTTC.

This clone was seen more than once but under ten times. CDR3 amino acids: CASRGPGTGTRAFF. CDR3 DNA sequence: TGTGCCAGCAGGGGTCCCGGTACAGGAACGAGAGCTTTCTTT. The chain combines TRBV25-1 with TRBJ1-1; perhaps TRBD1 as D (5 bases). Germline CDR1 reads MGHDK; CDR2 reads SYGVNS. V lost 6 bases, J lost 10 bases, and 21 bases lay in between. This CDR3 is built from 14 residues.

The chain combines TRBV2 with TRBJ1-5, with 12 nucleotides matching TRBD1. The CDR3 runs to 19 residues. Germline-derived CDR1 and CDR2 are SNHLY and FYNNEI. J lost 1 base, V lost 4 bases, and 11 bases had no gene match. The DNA of the CDR3 is TGTGCCAGCAGTGGATTCCGGGACAGGGGGCGCGGGAGCAATCAGCCCCAGCATTTT. Amino acids: CASSGFRDRGRGSNQPQHF.

The V and J genes are TRBV30 and TRBJ2-3; the D gene is possibly TRBD2 (5 bases). Trimming cost V 1 base and J 7 bases, with 9 bases left between them. CDR3 length: 12 residues. CDR1 and CDR2 (germline): GTSNPN, SVGIG (reference sequence). CDR3 sequence: CAWSGGPNTQYF. In DNA form, the CDR3 reads TGTGCCTGGAGTGGAGGGCCAAATACGCAGTATTTT.

The chain carries TRBV19 and TRBJ2-5, with D possibly TRBD2 on 6 matching bases. The germline V gene encodes CDR1 LNHDA and CDR2 SQIVND (reference sequence). The CDR3 spans 16 residues. The V gene lost 1 base and the J gene lost 4 bases, with 16 bases spanning the gap. The CDR3 nucleotides are TGTGCCAGTAGTATAGTCGGAGGGCAGAGGGGAGAGACCCAGTACTTC. Residues: CASSIVGGQRGETQYF.

The V gene is TRBV27, the J gene TRBJ1-6; a possible D gene is TRBD1 (6 bases). CDR1 and CDR2 from the germline V gene are MNHEY and SMNVEV (reference sequence). The CDR3 extends over 15 amino acids. With 7 bases removed from V and 3 bases from J, the gap between germline ends came to 13 bases. CDR3 amino acids: CASMRAGDYNSPLHF. DNA of the CDR3: TGTGCCAGCATGAGGGCAGGGGACTATAATTCACCCCTCCACTTT.

This sequence joins TRBV5-4 and TRBJ1-1; 10 bases are shared with TRBD1. CDR1 and CDR2 from the germline V gene are SGHNT and YYREEE (reference sequence). Germline trimming cut 1 base from V and 5 bases from J; bases unmatched to any gene: 5. This CDR3 comprises 15 residues. The CDR3 DNA follows: TGTGCCAGCAGCTTGCCGGACAGGGGGAGGACTGAAGCTTTCTTT. It encodes CASSLPDRGRTEAFF.